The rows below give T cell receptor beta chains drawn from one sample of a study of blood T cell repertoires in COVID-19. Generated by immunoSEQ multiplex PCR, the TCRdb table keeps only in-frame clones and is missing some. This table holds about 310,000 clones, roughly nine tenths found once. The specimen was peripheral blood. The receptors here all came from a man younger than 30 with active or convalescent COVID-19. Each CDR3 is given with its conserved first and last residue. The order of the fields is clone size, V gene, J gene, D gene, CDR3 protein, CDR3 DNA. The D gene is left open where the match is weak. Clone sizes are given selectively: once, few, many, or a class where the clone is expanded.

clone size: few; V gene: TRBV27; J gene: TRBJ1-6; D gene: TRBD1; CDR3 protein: CASSYRDRSSYNSPLHF; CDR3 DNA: TGTGCCAGCAGTTACCGGGACAGGAGCTCCTATAATTCACCCCTCCACTTT
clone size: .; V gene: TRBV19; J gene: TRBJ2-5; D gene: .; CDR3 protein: CASNPFDGETQYF; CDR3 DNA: TGTGCCAGTAACCCATTCGACGGGGAGACCCAGTACTTC
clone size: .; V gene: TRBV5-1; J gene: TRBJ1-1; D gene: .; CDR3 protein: CASGAPGAGAEAFF; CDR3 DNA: TGCGCCAGCGGGGCTCCGGGCGCCGGAGCTGAAGCTTTCTTT
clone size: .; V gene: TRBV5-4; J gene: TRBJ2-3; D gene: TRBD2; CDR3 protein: CASSPRVAGGATDTQYF; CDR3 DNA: TGTGCCAGCAGCCCTAGGGTAGCGGGGGGGGCCACAGATACGCAGTATTTT
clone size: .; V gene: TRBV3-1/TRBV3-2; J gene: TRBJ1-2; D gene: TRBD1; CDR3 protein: CASSRRSGTAYGYTF; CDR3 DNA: TGTGCCAGCAGCCGACGATCCGGGACAGCCTATGGCTACACCTTC
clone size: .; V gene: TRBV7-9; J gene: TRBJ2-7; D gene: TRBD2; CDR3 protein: CASSDVGRARRQYF; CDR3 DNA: TGTGCCAGCAGCGACGTGGGGAGGGCGAGGAGGCAGTACTTC
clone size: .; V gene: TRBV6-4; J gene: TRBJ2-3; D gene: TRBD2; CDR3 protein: CASSDSRLAPDTQYF; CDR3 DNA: TGTGCCAGCAGTGACTCAAGACTAGCCCCAGATACGCAGTATTTT
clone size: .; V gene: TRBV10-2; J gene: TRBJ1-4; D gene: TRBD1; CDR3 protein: CAIRQGDEKLFF; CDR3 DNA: TGCGCCATCCGACAGGGAGATGAAAAACTGTTTTTT
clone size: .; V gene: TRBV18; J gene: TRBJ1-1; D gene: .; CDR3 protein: CASSPNDRITEAFF; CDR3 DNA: TGTGCCAGCTCACCCAATGACAGAATCACTGAAGCTTTCTTT
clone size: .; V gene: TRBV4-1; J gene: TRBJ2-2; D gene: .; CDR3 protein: CASSQDEWGQSNTGELFF; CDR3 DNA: TGCGCCAGCAGCCAAGATGAATGGGGGCAATCGAACACCGGGGAGCTGTTTTTT